Listed here are 18 T cell receptor beta chains from one sample, sequenced in a study of Graves' ophthalmopathy and Graves' hyperthyroidism. RNA transcripts were the source from which TCR beta CDR3 regions were amplified. RT-PCR with HTBI primers came first, then second-round multiplex PCR. A single record per CDR3 protein comes from TCRdb applying MiXCR to the multiplex PCR reads. The data hold 600,000 to 700,000 distinct CDR3 sequences, with about two fifths observed a single time. Sample: peripheral blood. Receptors were obtained from an adult man with Graves' ophthalmopathy.

The rearrangement links TRBV15 to TRBJ1-2, with TRBD1 as a possible D gene (6 bases). Germline CDR1 reads LNHNV; CDR2 reads YYDKDF (reference sequence). The CDR3 totals 14 residues. CDR3 coding DNA: TGTGCGCGGGCAGGGGTTGGTTTGGGCTATGGCTACACCTTC. This encodes CARAGVGLGYGYTF. The full variable domain, in which reference TRBV15 and TRBJ1-2 provide the parts outside the CDR3, is DAMVIQNPRYQVTQFGKPVTLSCSQTLNHNVMYWYQQKSSQAPKLLFHYYDKDFNNEADTPDNFQSRRPNTSFCFLDIRSPGLGDTAMYLCARAGVGLGYGYTFGSGTRLTVV.

The chain combines TRBV20-1 with TRBJ1-6; 8 bases align to TRBD1. V was clipped by 0 bases and J by 10 bases; unmatched bases: 5. Germline values: CDR1 DFQATT, CDR2 SNEGSKA (reference sequence). The CDR3 extends over 14 amino acids. CDR3 sequence (DNA): TGCAGTGCTAGAGACGCAACAGGGGGATCACCCCTCCACTTT. This encodes CSARDATGGSPLHF.

A word on this clonotype: A much more abundant neighbour one base away suggests this may be a read error. J is TRBJ1-6 and V is TRBV6-1; D is unclear. This CDR3 spans 15 amino acids. CDR1 MNHNS and CDR2 SASEGT come from the germline V gene. The CDR3 reads CVSSYRQTYNSPLHF. CDR3 sequence (DNA): TGTGTCAGCAGTTACCGGCAGACCTATAATTCACCCCTCCACTTT.

This clonotype was picked up a small number of times. The chain combines TRBV19 with TRBJ2-2; 8 bases agree with TRBD1. J lost 10 bases, V lost 4 bases, and 5 bases had no gene match. The germline CDR1 and CDR2 sequences are LNHDA and SQIVND (reference sequence). This CDR3 has 13 residues. As DNA, the CDR3 is TGTGCCAGTAGTAGCGGACAGGGTGCGGAGCTGTTTTTT. As protein: CASSSGQGAELFF.

V usage is TRBV4-1 and J usage is TRBJ2-5, with 8 nucleotides matching TRBD2. The CDR3 is made up of 13 amino acids. The ends lost 9 bases at V and 1 base at J; junction bases unmatched: 4. The germline V gene has CDR1 MGHRA and CDR2 YSYEKL. CDR3 protein: CASSGTFQETQYF. The CDR3 DNA follows: TGCGCCAGTAGCGGGACGTTCCAAGAGACCCAGTACTTC.

Only a few counts were recorded for this clonotype. The chain uses TRBV18 and TRBJ2-7, with TRBD2 identical over 12 bases. The CDR3 consists of 19 residues. Trimming took 2 bases from V and 1 from J; bases not matched to a gene: 12. Germline values: CDR1 KGHSH, CDR2 LQKENI. CDR3 residues: CASSPVPSGRARWSYEQYF. CDR3 in DNA: TGTGCCAGCTCACCAGTCCCTAGCGGGAGGGCCAGGTGGTCCTACGAGCAGTACTTC.

This clonotype was detected many times. The rearrangement uses TRBV7-9 and TRBJ2-7, with 10 bases fitting TRBD2. CDR1 SEHNR and CDR2 FQNEAQ come from the germline V gene (reference sequence). The length of the CDR3 is 15 residues. V trimming: 2 bases; J trimming: 0 bases; junction bases outside the gene matches: 1. In DNA form, the CDR3 reads TGTGCCAGCAGCTTAAGCGGGAGGGCCTCCTACGAGCAGTACTTC. Amino acids: CASSLSGRASYEQYF.

The V call is TRBV5-8, the J call TRBJ2-7, with 9 bases that match TRBD2. After removal of 1 base from V and 3 bases from J, the junction contained 2 bases not matched to a gene. The length of the CDR3 is 14 residues. Germline V CDR1 and CDR2: SGHTS, YDEGEE. As DNA, the CDR3 is TGTGCCAGCAGCTTGAGCGGGGGGTACTACGAGCAGTACTTC. This translates into CASSLSGGYYEQYF. Looking up the rest from reference TRBV5-8 and TRBJ2-7 gives the full variable domain: EAGVTQSPTHLIKTRGQQATLRCSPISGHTSVYWYQQALGLGLQFLLWYDEGEERNRGNFPPRFSGRQFPNYSSELNVNALELEDSALYLCASSLSGGYYEQYFGPGTRLTVT.

Ten or more counts support this clonotype. This chain links TRBV7-9 with TRBJ2-5, with TRBD1 matching 7 bases. The CDR3 extends over 19 amino acids. Trimming at V came to 5 bases and at J to 5 bases, leaving 23 bases not matched to a gene. Germline loops: CDR1 SEHNR, CDR2 FQNEAQ (reference sequence). The DNA for the CDR3 is TGTGCCAGCAGCCCCCCACCCAGGGTAGGGACAGCGCGTGGGGAGACCCAGTACTTC. As protein: CASSPPPRVGTARGETQYF.

The sample holds many counts of this clonotype. The chain has TRBV9 and TRBJ1-5; 8 bases fit TRBD1. V dropped 2 bases and J dropped 11; count of bases not matched to a gene: 9. Germline lookup yields CDR1 SGDLS and CDR2 YYNGEE. This CDR3 is built from 14 residues. The CDR3 loop reads CASSVWQGAPTQHF. The DNA for the CDR3 is TGTGCCAGCAGCGTGTGGCAGGGGGCTCCTACCCAGCATTTT. Full variable domain (remainder filled in from reference TRBV9 and TRBJ1-5): DSGVTQTPKHLITATGQRVTLRCSPRSGDLSVYWYQQSLDQGLQFLIQYYNGEERAKGNILERFSAQQFPDLHSELNLSSLELGDSALYFCASSVWQGAPTQHFGDGTRLSIL.

The CDR3 reads CASSPGQWNTGELFF. The CDR3 region has the DNA TGTGCCAGTAGCCCAGGACAGTGGAACACCGGGGAGCTGTTTTTT. The rearrangement joins TRBV19 to TRBJ2-2, with a weak D call TRBD1 (6 bases). CDR1 is LNHDA, CDR2 SQIVND, per germline (reference sequence). Deletions cut 6 bases from V and 1 base from J, with 12 bases between. The CDR3 extends over 15 amino acids.

This clonotype was seen ten or more times. The J gene is TRBJ1-1, the V gene TRBV12-3 or TRBV12-4, with a tentative D call TRBD1 (5 bases). Trimming stripped 7 bases from V and 3 bases from J, with 18 bases between. The CDR3 length is 15 residues. The CDR3 here is CASTERRGVDTEAFF. For the CDR3, the DNA is TGTGCCAGCACCGAGAGGAGGGGCGTGGACACTGAAGCTTTCTTT.

The chain links TRBV7-9 to TRBJ1-1, with D unresolved. The CDR3 spans 14 residues. V shed 4 bases and J shed 5 bases, with 14 bases lying between them. The germline V gene has CDR1 SEHNR and CDR2 FQNEAQ (reference sequence). CDR3 residues: CASSSLHRETEAFF. Here the CDR3 DNA reads TGTGCCAGCAGCTCTCTACACCGGGAAACTGAAGCTTTCTTT.

As to this clonotype: A much larger clone lies one base from this, so it may be a read error. A read error is likely, as this CDR3 ends without the conserved phenylalanine or tryptophan. V gene TRBV7-6 combines with J gene TRBJ2-2, with 12 bases that match TRBD2. Germline V gene data show CDR1 as SGHVS and CDR2 as FNYEAQ. The CDR3 spans 17 residues. The ends lost 0 bases at V and 5 bases at J; junction bases unmatched: 4. The CDR3 nucleotides are TGTGCCAGCAGCTTAGCGACTAGCGGGAGCAGTACCGGGGAGCTGTTTTTA. This translates into CASSLATSGSSTGELFL.

V is TRBV7-2 and J is TRBJ1-5; D may be TRBD1 (6 bases). Germline lookup yields CDR1 SGHTA and CDR2 FQGNSA. Trimming shortened V by 1 base and J by 3 bases, and 13 bases separated the two germline ends. The CDR3 length is 16 residues. CDR3 in DNA: TGTGCCAGCAGCTTAGGAGGCAGGGGAAACAATCAGCCCCAGCATTTT. Translated: CASSLGGRGNNQPQHF.

The chain links TRBV14 to TRBJ1-1, with a weak D call TRBD1 (5 bases). V was shortened by 4 bases and J by 0 bases, with 12 bases between the two germline ends. Germline CDR1 and CDR2: SGHDN and FVKESK. There are 15 residues in the CDR3. CDR3 sequence reads: CASSPGDLMNTEAFF. CDR3 nucleotide sequence: TGTGCCAGCAGCCCGGGGGATCTAATGAACACTGAAGCTTTCTTT.

This clonotype was seen ten or more times. The chain has TRBV4-1 and TRBJ2-7; 11 bases are shared with TRBD1. After removal of 0 bases from V and 3 bases from J, the junction contained 1 base not matched to a gene. This CDR3 is 15 amino acids long. The germline V gene has CDR1 MGHRA and CDR2 YSYEKL. The CDR3: CASSQEGQGDYEQYF. CDR3 nucleotide sequence: TGCGCCAGCAGCCAAGAGGGACAGGGGGACTACGAGCAGTACTTC.

This clonotype was seen only a few times. CDR3 in DNA: TGTGCCAGCAGCAAGGGACGTCCTAATTCACCCCTCCACTTT. Translation: CASSKGRPNSPLHF. The V and J genes are TRBV6-1 and TRBJ1-6; TRBD1 might be the D (5 bases). From germline, CDR1 is MNHNS and CDR2 SASEGT. V was shortened by 6 bases and J by 6 bases, with 12 bases between the two germline ends. This CDR3 is built from 14 residues.